These 27 T cell receptor beta chains came from one sample sequenced in a study of T cells in localized non-small cell lung cancer. Assay used: immunoSEQ multiplex PCR; TCRdb lists only in-frame clones, some missing. Altogether approximately 1,300 clones are present, around 23% being singletons, with the ten largest covering 15%. Sequencing was performed on normal lung tissue next to the tumor, taken before any cancer treatment. These receptors all come from a male donor at least 60 years old with stage III squamous cell lung carcinoma.

The rearrangement links TRBV29-1 to TRBJ1-2; the match to TRBD1 covers 8 bases. Germline V gene data show CDR1 as SQVTM and CDR2 as ANQGSEA. The CDR3 length is 12 residues. J lost 7 bases, V lost 7 bases, and 8 bases had no gene match. The CDR3 is CSALGQGAGYTF. The CDR3 bases are TGCAGCGCTTTGGGCCAGGGGGCTGGCTACACCTTC. Full variable domain (missing parts from reference TRBV29-1 and TRBJ1-2): SAVISQKPSRDICQRGTSLTIQCQVDSQVTMMFWYRQQPGQSLTLIATANQGSEATYESGFVIDKFPISRPNLTFSTLTVSNMSPEDSSIYLCSALGQGAGYTFGSGTRLTVV.

By proportion, this clone is large. The same CDR3 also results from other DNA sequences found in this sample. The J gene is TRBJ2-1, the V gene TRBV6-8, with TRBD2 identical over 9 bases. The CDR3 has 15 amino acids. The V and J ends lost 2 bases and 5 bases, in that order; junction bases with no gene match: 4. CDR1 and CDR2 (germline): MNHGY, SAAAGT. The CDR3 is CASSYGRGGHNEQFF. As DNA, the CDR3 is TGTGCCAGCAGTTACGGGCGGGGGGGCCACAATGAGCAGTTCTTC.

This clone has only a few counts. The chain links TRBV11-3 to TRBJ2-7, with D possibly being TRBD1 or TRBD2 (5 bases each). Germline CDR1 SGHNT, CDR2 YENEEA. This CDR3 spans 14 amino acids. V dropped 5 bases and J dropped 0 bases, with 11 bases sitting between them. The CDR3 nucleotides are TGTGCCAGCAGCACGGGACCGAGCTCCTACGAGCAGTACTTC. Translated: CASSTGPSSYEQYF.

This chain links TRBV10-2 with TRBJ1-2; tentative D call: TRBD1 (5 bases). The CDR3 sequence is 14 residues long. V lost 7 bases to trimming and J lost 7 bases, with 19 bases between them. Germline V gives CDR1 WSHSY, CDR2 SAAADI. The CDR3 region is CASNLSGGSGGYTF. Written as DNA, the CDR3 is TGCGCCAGCAATCTGAGCGGGGGAAGCGGTGGCTACACCTTC.

This clone was counted between two and nine times. This chain links TRBV11-3 with TRBJ2-1, with 13 bases lining up with TRBD2. Germline V gene sequence: CDR1 SGHNT, CDR2 YENEEA. The CDR3 spans 15 residues. The trim removed 2 bases at V and 7 bases at J, leaving 2 bases unmatched. The CDR3 loop is CASSLTGLAGNEQFF. The DNA of the CDR3 is TGTGCCAGCAGCTTAACGGGACTAGCGGGGAATGAGCAGTTCTTC. Full variable domain (outside the CDR3, taken from reference TRBV11-3 and TRBJ2-1): EAGVVQSPRYKIIEKKQPVAFWCNPISGHNTLYWYLQNLGQGPELLIRYENEEAVDDSQLPKDRFSAERLKGVDSTLKIQPAELGDSAVYLCASSLTGLAGNEQFFGPGTRLTVL.

V is TRBV29-1 and J is TRBJ1-2; D is possibly TRBD1 (5 bases). CDR3 length: 14 amino acids. V lost 0 bases and J 4 bases, leaving 12 bases between the germline ends. The V gene's germline CDR1 is SQVTM and CDR2 ANQGSEA. The CDR3 sequence is CSVEDWGGLYGYTF. For the CDR3, the DNA is TGCAGCGTTGAAGATTGGGGGGGACTCTATGGCTACACCTTC.

The V and J genes are TRBV19 and TRBJ2-1; no definite D call. The germline CDR1 and CDR2 sequences are LNHDA and SQIVND (reference sequence). V was trimmed by 6 bases and J by 0 bases, leaving 12 bases between them. This CDR3 is built from 15 residues. CDR3 region: CASRPDGGSYNEQFF. The CDR3 nucleotides are TGTGCCAGTAGACCGGACGGTGGCTCCTACAATGAGCAGTTCTTC.

V is TRBV19 and J is TRBJ2-7; 8 bases map to TRBD2. In germline, CDR1 is LNHDA, CDR2 SQIVND (reference sequence). J lost 3 bases, V lost 3 bases, and 7 bases had no gene match. The CDR3 consists of 15 residues. CDR3 sequence reads: CASSIASGGLYEQYF. The DNA of the CDR3 is TGTGCCAGTAGTATTGCCAGCGGGGGCCTCTACGAGCAGTACTTC.

This clone was observed a handful of times. The chain carries TRBV6-8 and TRBJ2-3; the D is unclear. The CDR3 sequence is 14 residues long. V was trimmed by 3 bases and J by 0 bases, leaving 7 bases between them. Per germline, CDR1 MNHGY and CDR2 SAAAGT. The CDR3 DNA follows: TGTGCCAGCAGTTATGAGGCCAGCACAGATACGCAGTATTTT. Its translation: CASSYEASTDTQYF.

This clone was counted between two and nine times. The genes are TRBV30 and TRBJ2-1, with D unclear. The CDR3 is 16 amino acids. Trimming took 3 bases from V and 6 from J, leaving 21 bases between them. From germline, CDR1 is GTSNPN and CDR2 SVGIG (reference sequence). CDR3 residues: CAWRNVGKGMGNEQFF. The CDR3 DNA follows: TGTGCCTGGAGAAACGTTGGTAAGGGTATGGGCAATGAGCAGTTCTTC.

V is TRBV18 and J is TRBJ1-3; the match to TRBD1 covers 8 bases. The CDR3 has 15 amino acids. Germline values: CDR1 KGHSH, CDR2 LQKENI. V was clipped by 3 bases and J by 5 bases; unmatched bases: 6. The CDR3 loop reads CASSPEGQARNTIYF. The CDR3, as DNA: TGTGCCAGCTCACCCGAGGGACAGGCTAGAAACACCATATATTTT.

This clone was seen only a few times. One end of the junction does not line up with germline, which may come from a read error. V usage is TRBV6-8 and J usage is TRBJ2-5, with 12 bases fitting TRBD2. Germline V gene sequence: CDR1 MNHGY, CDR2 SAAAGT. This CDR3 has 18 amino acids. This CDR3 is CAISDYLPQTSGGETQYF. For the CDR3, the DNA is TGTGCCATCAGTGACTACCTGCCGCAGACTAGCGGGGGAGAGACCCAGTACTTC.

CDR3 DNA: TGTGCCAGCAGTTACTTCGGGGGCGGTCAGTATTTT. Translation: CASSYFGGGQYF. The chain uses TRBV6-8 and TRBJ2-3, with D perhaps being TRBD1 or TRBD2 (6 bases each). Germline V lookup: CDR1 MNHGY, CDR2 SAAAGT. The V end lost 1 base, the J end lost 12 bases, and 11 bases lay between the germline ends. The CDR3 loop spans 12 amino acids.

There are a few counts of this clone. The CDR3 bases are TGTGCCAGCAAAACTAGCGGGGGGGCAGATACGCAGTATTTT. Protein sequence: CASKTSGGADTQYF. This rearrangement joins TRBV6-8 to TRBJ2-3, with TRBD2 matching over 13 bases. Germline V gene sequence: CDR1 MNHGY, CDR2 SAAAGT. V lost 7 bases, J lost 4 bases, and 2 bases stayed unmatched. The CDR3 extends over 14 amino acids.

The chain carries TRBV11-3 and TRBJ2-5; D is possibly TRBD1 or TRBD2 (5 bases each). CDR1 SGHNT and CDR2 YENEEA come from the germline V gene. This CDR3 has 14 amino acids. V lost 6 bases and J lost 5, with 16 bases in between. The CDR3 bases are TGTGCCAGCAGTCGAAATGGGGGTGCGGAGACCCAGTACTTC. Translated: CASSRNGGAETQYF.

A few counts support this clone. The chain has TRBV11-3 and TRBJ2-1; 12 nucleotides agree with TRBD2. Germline trimming cut 4 bases from V and 6 bases from J; bases unmatched to any gene: 7. The V gene's germline CDR1 is SGHNT and CDR2 YENEEA. This CDR3 contains 16 residues. DNA for the CDR3: TGTGCCAGCAGCTCTAGCGGGGGGGCCCCTGGCAATGAGCAGTTCTTC. Translation: CASSSSGGAPGNEQFF. Looking up the rest from reference TRBV11-3 and TRBJ2-1 gives the full variable domain: EAGVVQSPRYKIIEKKQPVAFWCNPISGHNTLYWYLQNLGQGPELLIRYENEEAVDDSQLPKDRFSAERLKGVDSTLKIQPAELGDSAVYLCASSSSGGAPGNEQFFGPGTRLTVL.

This chain uses TRBV19 with TRBJ1-2, with D unclear. The V gene lost 7 bases and the J gene lost 7 bases, with 31 bases spanning the gap. The CDR3 spans 18 residues. CDR1 is LNHDA and CDR2 is SQIVND in the germline V gene (reference sequence). CDR3 in DNA: TGTGCCAGTATGCGTGTCGAAGTGGGCTCGGGCGATGCTAGTGGCTACACCTTC. Its translation is CASMRVEVGSGDASGYTF.

V gene TRBV11-3 combines with J gene TRBJ2-2; 9 nucleotides line up with TRBD2. Germline V gives CDR1 SGHNT, CDR2 YENEEA. CDR3 length: 14 amino acids. V lost 5 bases and J lost 3; bases outside the gene matches: 1. The chain's CDR3 is CASSQRGDTGELFF. The CDR3 DNA follows: TGTGCCAGCAGCCAGCGGGGGGACACCGGGGAGCTGTTTTTT.

The chain joins TRBV4-1 to TRBJ2-1; 8 nucleotides match TRBD2. Germline CDR1 is MGHRA and CDR2 is YSYEKL. V shed 1 base and J 6 bases; nucleotides not matched to a gene: 5. This CDR3 region has 15 residues. The CDR3 loop reads CASSQVGTSLNEQFF. In DNA, the CDR3 is TGCGCCAGCAGCCAAGTCGGGACTAGTCTCAATGAGCAGTTCTTC.

This clone was seen a handful of times. The rearrangement links TRBV11-3 to TRBJ2-5; TRBD1 agrees at 9 bases. V trimming: 5 bases; J trimming: 4 bases; junction bases outside the gene matches: 5. Germline-derived CDR1 and CDR2 are SGHNT and YENEEA. The CDR3 consists of 14 residues. Here the CDR3 reads CASSTTGGAETQYF. The CDR3 nucleotides read TGTGCCAGCAGCACCACAGGGGGCGCAGAGACCCAGTACTTC.

This chain connects TRBV11-3 to TRBJ1-3; D gene ambiguous. Per the germline V gene, CDR1 is SGHNT and CDR2 is YENEEA. This CDR3 is 16 amino acids long. V was cut by 5 bases and J by 2 bases, with 16 bases left in between. The CDR3 DNA follows: TGTGCCAGCAGCCCCCGGACGGGGAACGCTGGAAACACCATATATTTT. It is translated as CASSPRTGNAGNTIYF.

The chain employs TRBV9 and TRBJ2-3; D may be TRBD1 or TRBD2 (5 bases each). The CDR3 is made up of 12 amino acids. V lost 4 bases and J 8 bases, leaving 11 bases between the germline ends. Germline assignment: CDR1 SGDLS and CDR2 YYNGEE. The CDR3 is CASSPTGGTQYF. For the CDR3, the DNA is TGTGCCAGCAGCCCCACTGGGGGTACGCAGTATTTT.

The V call is TRBV11-3, the J call TRBJ2-2; D is possibly TRBD1 or TRBD2 (5 bases each). The germline V gene encodes CDR1 SGHNT and CDR2 YENEEA. CDR3 length: 15 amino acids. V lost 2 bases and J lost 2, with 9 bases in between. CDR3 protein: CASSLRGPNTGELFF. CDR3 bases: TGTGCCAGCAGCTTACGGGGACCAAACACCGGGGAGCTGTTTTTT.

The genes are TRBV11-3 and TRBJ2-5, with D possibly TRBD1 on 6 matching bases. V lost 3 bases to trimming and J lost 4 bases, with 15 bases between them. The CDR3 extends over 15 amino acids. Germline V gene sequence: CDR1 SGHNT, CDR2 YENEEA. For the CDR3, the DNA is TGTGCCAGCAGCTTCTCGACAGGTCCTACAGAGACCCAGTACTTC. Translated, it gives CASSFSTGPTETQYF. The whole variable domain, filled in from reference TRBV11-3 and TRBJ2-5, reads EAGVVQSPRYKIIEKKQPVAFWCNPISGHNTLYWYLQNLGQGPELLIRYENEEAVDDSQLPKDRFSAERLKGVDSTLKIQPAELGDSAVYLCASSFSTGPTETQYFGPGTRLLVL.

This clone rates as medium-sized (0.01 to 0.1%). V is TRBV9 and J is TRBJ2-5, with 7 bases aligning to TRBD2. Trimming removed 3 bases from V and 2 bases from J; junction bases left unmatched: 7. The CDR3 is 15 amino acids. The germline CDR1 and CDR2 sequences are SGDLS and YYNGEE. The CDR3 DNA reads TGTGCCAGCAGCGCCGGACTAGTGGAGCAAGAGACCCAGTACTTC. Protein product: CASSAGLVEQETQYF. Using reference TRBV9 and TRBJ2-5 for the parts outside the CDR3, the full variable domain is DSGVTQTPKHLITATGQRVTLRCSPRSGDLSVYWYQQSLDQGLQFLIQYYNGEERAKGNILERFSAQQFPDLHSELNLSSLELGDSALYFCASSAGLVEQETQYFGPGTRLLVL.

V is TRBV5-1 and J is TRBJ1-6, with TRBD1 identical over 9 bases. CDR3 size: 16 residues. Germline loops: CDR1 SGHRS, CDR2 YFSETQ. The J segment lost 6 bases and the V segment lost 5 bases, leaving 9 bases of the junction unmatched. The CDR3 loop is CASRNTPGQGNSPLHF. DNA for the CDR3: TGCGCCAGCAGAAATACACCGGGACAGGGTAATTCACCCCTCCACTTT.

This clone turned up a few times. The chain is built from TRBV18 and TRBJ2-5; possibly TRBD1 for D (5 bases). The V gene lost 3 bases and the J gene lost 5 bases, with 10 bases spanning the gap. The CDR3 length is 13 residues. CDR1 KGHSH and CDR2 LQKENI come from the germline V gene. The CDR3 nucleotides read TGTGCCAGCTCACCGGGGCTGGGGGAGACCCAGTACTTC. Its translation: CASSPGLGETQYF.